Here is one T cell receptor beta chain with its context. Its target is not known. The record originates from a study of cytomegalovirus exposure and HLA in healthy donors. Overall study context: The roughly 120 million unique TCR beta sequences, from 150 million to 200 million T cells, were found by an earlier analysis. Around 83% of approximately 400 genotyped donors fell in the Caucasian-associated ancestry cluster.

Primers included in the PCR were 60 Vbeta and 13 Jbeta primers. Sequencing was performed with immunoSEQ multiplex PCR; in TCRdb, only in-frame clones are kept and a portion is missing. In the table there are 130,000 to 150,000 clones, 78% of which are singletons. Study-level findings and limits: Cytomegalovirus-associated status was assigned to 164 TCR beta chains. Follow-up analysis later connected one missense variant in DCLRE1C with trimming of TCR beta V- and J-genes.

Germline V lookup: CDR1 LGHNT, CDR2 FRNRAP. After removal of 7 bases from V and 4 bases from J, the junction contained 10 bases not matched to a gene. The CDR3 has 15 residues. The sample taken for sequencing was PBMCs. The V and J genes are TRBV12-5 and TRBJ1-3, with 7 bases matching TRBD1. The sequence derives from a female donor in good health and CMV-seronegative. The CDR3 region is CASVVTGTNGNTIYF. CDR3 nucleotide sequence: TGTGCTAGTGTCGTGACAGGGACGAACGGAAACACCATATATTTT.